Below, 26 T cell receptor beta chains from the same sample are listed, as sequenced in a study of blood T cell repertoires in COVID-19. Using immunoSEQ multiplex PCR, the repertoire was profiled, and TCRdb retains in-frame clones only, with some absent. The table includes approximately 490,000 clones, 75% to 90% detected once. Sequences were obtained from PBMCs or T cells enriched from blood (not recorded which). These receptors were taken from a woman aged 55-69 years who had recovered from COVID-19.

The chain joins TRBV25-1 to TRBJ2-2; 7 positions match TRBD2. Germline CDR1 MGHDK, CDR2 SYGVNS. The CDR3 runs to 14 residues. V dropped 1 base and J dropped 8; count of bases not matched to a gene: 4. The CDR3 spells CASSESGTKGELFF. In nucleotides, the CDR3 is TGTGCCAGCAGTGAATCGGGGACTAAGGGGGAGCTGTTTTTT. Variable domain in full (rest from reference TRBV25-1 and TRBJ2-2): EADIYQTPRYLVIGTGKKITLECSQTMGHDKMYWYQQDPGMELHLIHYSYGVNSTEKGDLSSESTVSRIRTEHFPLTLESARPSHTSQYLCASSESGTKGELFFGEGSRLTVL.

The V and J genes are TRBV6-5 and TRBJ1-2; 8 bases line up with TRBD1. J gave up 4 bases and V 6 bases, and 1 base lay outside the gene matches. Germline CDR1 is MNHEY and CDR2 is SVGAGI. CDR3 length equals 12 residues. The CDR3 nucleotides are TGTGCCAGCAGCGGACAGGGCTATGGCTACACCTTC. Translation: CASSGQGYGYTF.

The rearrangement links TRBV5-4 to TRBJ1-5, with TRBD1 as a possible D gene (6 bases). V was pared by 0 bases and J by 0 bases, with 7 bases between. The CDR3 has 15 amino acids. Germline CDR1 reads SGHNT; CDR2 reads YYREEE (reference sequence). CDR3 in amino acids: CASSLGGHSNQPQHF. In DNA, the CDR3 is TGTGCCAGCAGCTTGGGGGGGCATAGCAATCAGCCCCAGCATTTT.

The gene calls are TRBV6-5 and TRBJ2-2; D ambiguous. Germline V lookup: CDR1 MNHEY, CDR2 SVGAGI. The V gene lost 3 bases and the J gene lost 7 bases, with 9 bases spanning the gap. The CDR3 has 13 residues. CDR3 bases: TGTGCCAGCAGTTATATTAGTTTCGGGGAGCTGTTTTTT. It encodes CASSYISFGELFF.

The rearrangement links TRBV18 to TRBJ1-1, with TRBD1 matching over 12 bases. Germline CDR1 KGHSH, CDR2 LQKENI. V shed 4 bases and J 0 bases; nucleotides not matched to a gene: 9. The CDR3 extends over 18 amino acids. The DNA of the CDR3 is TGTGCCAGCTCACTGGGACAGGGGGCGTCGGGGGTGAACACTGAAGCTTTCTTT. This encodes CASSLGQGASGVNTEAFF.

V and J are TRBV10-2 and TRBJ2-2; D call uncertain. Germline CDR1 is WSHSY and CDR2 is SAAADI. The ends were cut back, 2 bases at V and 6 bases at J, with 10 bases in the middle. The CDR3 loop spans 14 amino acids. The DNA for the CDR3 is TGCGCCAGCAGTGAGGCTAGGCCTTCCGGGGAGCTGTTTTTT. Encoded protein: CASSEARPSGELFF.

V gene TRBV25-1 combines with J gene TRBJ2-4, with TRBD1 matching over 7 bases. The germline V gene encodes CDR1 MGHDK and CDR2 SYGVNS. Unmatched junction bases numbered 6, after V lost 2 bases and J lost 8 bases. This CDR3 has 14 residues. The chain's CDR3 is CASSETGDRDIQYF. Here the CDR3 DNA reads TGTGCCAGCAGTGAAACAGGGGATAGGGACATTCAGTACTTC.

V usage is TRBV29-1 and J usage is TRBJ1-4; 7 positions match TRBD1. J lost 7 bases, V lost 6 bases, and 11 bases had no gene match. This CDR3 contains 14 residues. The germline V gene encodes CDR1 SQVTM and CDR2 ANQGSEA. CDR3 in amino acids: CSVLLDRAPEKLFF. CDR3 coding DNA: TGCAGCGTCCTTCTCGACAGGGCCCCTGAAAAACTGTTTTTT.

Here the CDR3 reads CASSLRGQASGNTIYF. CDR3 DNA: TGTGCCAGCAGCTTGAGGGGGCAAGCCTCTGGAAACACCATATATTTT. The chain carries TRBV13 and TRBJ1-3; 7 positions agree with TRBD1. Germline loops: CDR1 PRHDT, CDR2 FYEKMQ (reference sequence). Trimming at V came to 3 bases and at J to 0 bases, leaving 5 bases not matched to a gene. The CDR3 contains 16 residues.

The gene calls are TRBV24-1 and TRBJ2-5; 8 bases map to TRBD1. The CDR3 runs to 13 residues. Trimming at V came to 6 bases and at J to 7 bases, leaving 6 bases not matched to a gene. Germline CDR1 and CDR2: KGHDR and SFDVKD. CDR3 sequence: CATSNGQGGTQYF. As DNA, the CDR3 is TGTGCCACCAGTAATGGACAGGGCGGGACCCAGTACTTC.

This clone was detected only a few times. This rearrangement joins TRBV10-1 to TRBJ2-7; D is undetermined. Germline-derived CDR1 and CDR2 are WNHNN and SYGVQD (reference sequence). This CDR3 has 15 amino acids. The V and J ends lost 3 bases and 4 bases respectively, with 16 bases between them. The chain's CDR3 is CASSDPRGEHYEQYV. As DNA, the CDR3 is TGCGCCAGCAGTGACCCACGAGGAGAGCATTACGAGCAGTACGTC.

The rearrangement links TRBV3-1 (or the pseudogene TRBV3-2) to TRBJ1-1; D may be TRBD1 (6 bases). V lost 0 bases to trimming and J lost 5 bases, with 16 bases between them. Germline values: CDR1 LGHDT, CDR2 YNNKEL (reference sequence). This CDR3 comprises 16 residues. The CDR3 DNA sequence: TGTGCCAGCAGCCAAGAGGTTGGCAGGGGAAGGACTGAAGCTTTCTTT. Protein sequence: CASSQEVGRGRTEAFF.

In nucleotides, the CDR3 is TGTGCCATCAGTGACTGGACAGGCGGGGACTATGGCTACACCTTC. The encoded protein is CAISDWTGGDYGYTF. This sequence joins TRBV10-3 and TRBJ1-2; 7 positions agree with TRBD1. The germline CDR1 and CDR2 sequences are ENHRY and SYGVKD. The V segment lost 3 bases and the J segment 3 bases; nucleotides outside the gene matches: 7. CDR3 length: 15 amino acids.

J is TRBJ2-4 and V is TRBV3-1 (or the pseudogene TRBV3-2); D gene ambiguous. From germline, CDR1 is LGHDT and CDR2 YNNKEL (reference sequence). CDR3 length: 15 residues. V was trimmed by 2 bases and J by 7 bases, leaving 15 bases between them. CDR3 sequence reads: CASSQLPPNGNIQYF. The CDR3 region has the DNA TGTGCCAGCAGCCAACTCCCACCCAACGGGAACATTCAGTACTTC.

The chain recombines TRBV5-1 with TRBJ1-5; 7 bases are shared with TRBD1. The V and J ends lost 3 bases and 4 bases, in that order; junction bases with no gene match: 7. The length of the CDR3 is 15 residues. CDR1 and CDR2 from the germline V gene are SGHRS and YFSETQ. CDR3 loop: CASSSAGQENQPQHF. The DNA for the CDR3 is TGCGCCAGCAGCTCAGCCGGACAGGAGAATCAGCCCCAGCATTTT.

This clone has more than one count but fewer than ten. The chain has TRBV12-3 or TRBV12-4 and TRBJ1-6; D possibly corresponds to TRBD1 (6 bases). V lost 6 bases and J lost 9, with 12 bases in between. The CDR3 contains 13 residues. The CDR3 loop reads CASRRQGSSPLHF. The CDR3 DNA is TGTGCCAGCAGGCGGCAGGGGTCTTCACCCCTCCACTTT.

The chain is built from TRBV7-9 and TRBJ1-2; no definite D call. Germline CDR1 and CDR2: SEHNR and FQNEAQ (reference sequence). The V and J ends lost 5 bases and 7 bases respectively, with 14 bases between them. The CDR3 runs to 13 residues. CDR3 sequence: CASSHPDGGGYTF. The DNA for the CDR3 is TGTGCCAGCAGCCACCCGGATGGCGGTGGCTACACCTTC.

V usage is TRBV11-2 and J usage is TRBJ1-5; no clear D. The V and J ends lost 0 bases and 9 bases respectively, with 12 bases between them. Germline CDR1 is SGHAT and CDR2 is FQNNGV. This CDR3 is 14 amino acids long. CDR3 DNA: TGTGCCAGCAGCTTAGATCTGGGTGACATGCCCCAGCATTTT. This codes for CASSLDLGDMPQHF. The complete variable domain, with remaining parts taken from reference TRBV11-2 and TRBJ1-5, reads EAGVAQSPRYKIIEKRQSVAFWCNPISGHATLYWYQQILGQGPKLLIQFQNNGVVDDSQLPKDRFSAERLKGVDSTLKIQPAKLEDSAVYLCASSLDLGDMPQHFGDGTRLSIL.

The chain uses TRBV27 and TRBJ2-1; D not certain. The CDR3 covers 14 residues. V was cut by 0 bases and J by 12 bases, with 15 bases left in between. CDR1 is MNHEY and CDR2 is SMNVEV in the germline V gene (reference sequence). CDR3 protein: CASSLSLGSPTQFF. The CDR3 DNA is TGTGCCAGCAGTTTATCGTTAGGTAGCCCAACGCAGTTCTTC.

V gene TRBV6-1 combines with J gene TRBJ2-5, with TRBD1 identical over 8 bases. Per germline, CDR1 MNHNS and CDR2 SASEGT. CDR3 length equals 16 residues. Germline trimming cut 1 base from V and 3 bases from J; bases unmatched to any gene: 7. The CDR3 DNA sequence: TGTGCCAGCAGTGAAGGGACAGGGATGCGAAAAGAGACCCAGTACTTC. It yields the protein CASSEGTGMRKETQYF.

V and J are TRBV6-2 or TRBV6-3 and TRBJ1-2, with D possibly being TRBD1 (5 bases). CDR1 and CDR2 from the germline V gene are MNHEY and SVGEGT. The CDR3 covers 19 residues. Trimming removed 2 bases at V and 3 bases at J, with 25 bases between. CDR3 residues: CASSYDAVPQLGADYGYTF. CDR3 nucleotide sequence: TGTGCCAGCAGTTACGATGCGGTTCCCCAGCTAGGGGCCGACTATGGCTACACCTTC.

This clone showed up just a few times. This chain links TRBV6-1 with TRBJ1-6; D unclear. V dropped 3 bases and J dropped 0 bases, with 3 bases sitting between them. The length of the CDR3 is 14 residues. Germline V gives CDR1 MNHNS, CDR2 SASEGT. The CDR3 nucleotides read TGTGCCAGCAGTGACAGCTCCTATAATTCACCCCTCCACTTT. Protein sequence: CASSDSSYNSPLHF.

This clone occurred once. The chain combines TRBV15 with TRBJ2-3; TRBD1 might be the D (6 bases). Germline CDR1 is LNHNV and CDR2 is YYDKDF (reference sequence). The CDR3 has 16 amino acids. The V end lost 5 bases, the J end lost 4 bases, and 19 bases lay between the germline ends. The DNA of the CDR3 is TGTGCCACCAGCCACCCGGTGGCAGGGGCGGCAGATACGCAGTATTTT. Its translation: CATSHPVAGAADTQYF.

The chain uses TRBV4-2 and TRBJ1-3, with TRBD1 matching over 7 bases. Germline V lookup: CDR1 LGHNA, CDR2 YNFKEQ. The CDR3 totals 15 residues. V was clipped by 4 bases and J by 4 bases; unmatched bases: 7. CDR3 nucleotide sequence: TGTGCCAGCAGCCGCGACAGGGTCGGGGGAAACACCATATATTTT. Protein product: CASSRDRVGGNTIYF.

The chain uses TRBV20-1 and TRBJ1-3, with D uncertain. The CDR3 covers 10 residues. V lost 7 bases and J 8 bases, leaving 9 bases between the germline ends. From germline, CDR1 is DFQATT and CDR2 SNEGSKA (reference sequence). The CDR3 is CSVPGDTIYF. The CDR3 bases are TGCAGTGTCCCCGGGGACACCATATATTTT.

The chain couples TRBV11-2 to TRBJ2-2, with 10 bases aligning to TRBD1. The CDR3 sequence is 15 residues long. Germline CDR1 and CDR2: SGHAT and FQNNGV. The trim removed 1 base at V and 4 bases at J, leaving 0 bases unmatched. The DNA of the CDR3 is TGTGCCAGCAGCTTAGGGACAGGGGGCACCGGGGAGCTGTTTTTT. It codes for CASSLGTGGTGELFF.